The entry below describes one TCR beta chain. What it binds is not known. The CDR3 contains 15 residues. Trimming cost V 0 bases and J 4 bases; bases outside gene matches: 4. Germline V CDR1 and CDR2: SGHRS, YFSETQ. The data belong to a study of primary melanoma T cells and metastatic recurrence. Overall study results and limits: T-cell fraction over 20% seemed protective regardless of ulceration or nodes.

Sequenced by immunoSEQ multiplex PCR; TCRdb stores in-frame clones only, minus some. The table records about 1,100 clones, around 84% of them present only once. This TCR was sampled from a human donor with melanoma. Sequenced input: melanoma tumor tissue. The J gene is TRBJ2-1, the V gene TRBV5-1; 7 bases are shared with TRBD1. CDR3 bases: TGCGCCAGCAGCTTGGAGGGACAGACATACAATGAGCAGTTCTTC. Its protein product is CASSLEGQTYNEQFF.